This is a list of T cell receptor beta chains from one sample in a study of blood T cell repertoires in COVID-19. Sequenced by immunoSEQ multiplex PCR; TCRdb stores in-frame clones only, minus some. Of 210,000 or so clones listed, 70% to 80% are singletons. Material for sequencing was peripheral blood. The receptors derive from a man in his fifties who had recovered from COVID-19. The conserved cysteine and the conserved F or W are not part of the CDR3 here.

>TRBV12-3/TRBV12-4
ATGTSGKGEQF
>TRBV18
ASSPSRGPGYNEQF
>TRBV3-1/TRBV3-2
ASSPGLADYNEQF
>TRBV21-1
ASSKEGDGQGREQY
>TRBV5-1
ASSPGLATGELF
>TRBV5-4
ASSPQGGGSYNEQF
>TRBV3-1/TRBV3-2
ASSRSGETYEQY
>TRBV27
ASSPKREGKNIQY
>TRBV3-1/TRBV3-2
ASSPRLDRDSGGYT
>TRBV14
ASSRNRNTDTQY
>TRBV7-2
ASSLHLAYYEQY
>TRBV15
ATSRMTGHTEAF
>TRBV2
ASRILAGVRDQY
>TRBV12-3/TRBV12-4
ASSSGQDHTY
>TRBV5-7
ASSKTGQKNTEAF
>TRBV18
ASSHGTSEETQY
>TRBV10-3
ATRGSSGRGNTGELF
>TRBV7-9
ASEGTAKGGGYT
>TRBV7-2
ASSPFMIMGGYGYT
>TRBV5-1
ASSSQTSSYEQY